This TCR beta chain was retrieved from a study of T cell responses to AZD1222 COVID-19 vaccine. Overall study findings and caveats: Elevations in Spike-specific TCR breadth and depth followed administration of two AZD1222 doses.

Germline loops: CDR1 MNHEY, CDR2 SVGAGI. The CDR3 runs 15 residues. The ends lost 2 bases at V and 10 bases at J; junction bases unmatched: 4. Assay used: immunoSEQ multiplex PCR; TCRdb lists only in-frame clones, some missing. The sample includes more than 60,000 clones, less than 90% seen only once; the top ten take roughly 17%. In the case of this clone: The antigen is unknown.

The rearrangement links TRBV6-5 to TRBJ2-1; TRBD2 matches 14 bases. This TCR was recovered from an adult in good health. Sequenced material: peripheral blood, taken on day 0 of AZD1222 vaccination. This CDR3 is CASSYPTSGGGEQFF. CDR3 DNA: TGTGCCAGCAGTTACCCGACTAGCGGGGGGGGCGAGCAGTTCTTC.